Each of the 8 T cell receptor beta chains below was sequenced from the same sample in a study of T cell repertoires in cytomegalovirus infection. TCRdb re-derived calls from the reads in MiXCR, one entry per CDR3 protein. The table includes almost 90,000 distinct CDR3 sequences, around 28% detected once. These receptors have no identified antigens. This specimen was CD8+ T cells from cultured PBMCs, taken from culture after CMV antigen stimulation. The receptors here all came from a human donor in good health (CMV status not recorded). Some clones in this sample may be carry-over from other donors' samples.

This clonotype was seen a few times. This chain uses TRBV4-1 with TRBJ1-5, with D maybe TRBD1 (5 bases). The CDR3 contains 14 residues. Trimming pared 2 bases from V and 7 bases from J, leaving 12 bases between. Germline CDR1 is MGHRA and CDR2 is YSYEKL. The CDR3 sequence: CASSQRQGAQPQHF. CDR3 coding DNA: TGCGCCAGCAGCCAACGGCAGGGTGCCCAGCCCCAGCATTTT.

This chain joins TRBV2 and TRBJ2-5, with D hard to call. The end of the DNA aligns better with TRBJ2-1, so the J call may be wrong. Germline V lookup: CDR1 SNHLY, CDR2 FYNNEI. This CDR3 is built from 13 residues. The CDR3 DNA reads TGTGCCAGCAGTGAAGACGGGCAAGAGACCCAGTTCTTC. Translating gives CASSEDGQETQFF.

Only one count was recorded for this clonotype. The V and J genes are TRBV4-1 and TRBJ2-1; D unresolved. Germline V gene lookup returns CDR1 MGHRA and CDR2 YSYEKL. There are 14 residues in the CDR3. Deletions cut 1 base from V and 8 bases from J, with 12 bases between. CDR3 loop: CASSQGTAGDEQFF. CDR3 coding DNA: TGCGCCAGCAGCCAAGGGACCGCTGGGGATGAGCAGTTCTTC.

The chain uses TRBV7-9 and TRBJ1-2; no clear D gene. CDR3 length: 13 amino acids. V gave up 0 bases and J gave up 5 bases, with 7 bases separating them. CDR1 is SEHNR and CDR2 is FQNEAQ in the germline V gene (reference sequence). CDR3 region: CASSLAPHYGYTF. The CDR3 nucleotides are TGTGCCAGCAGCTTAGCCCCCCATTATGGCTACACCTTC.

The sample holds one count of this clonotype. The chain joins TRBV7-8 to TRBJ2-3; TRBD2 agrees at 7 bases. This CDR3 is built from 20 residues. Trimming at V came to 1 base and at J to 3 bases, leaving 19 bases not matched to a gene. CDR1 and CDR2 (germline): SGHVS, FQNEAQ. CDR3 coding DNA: TGTGCCAGCAGCTTAGTGGTCACGCGGGCTCTAGCGGAGACGACAGATACGCAGTATTTT. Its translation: CASSLVVTRALAETTDTQYF.

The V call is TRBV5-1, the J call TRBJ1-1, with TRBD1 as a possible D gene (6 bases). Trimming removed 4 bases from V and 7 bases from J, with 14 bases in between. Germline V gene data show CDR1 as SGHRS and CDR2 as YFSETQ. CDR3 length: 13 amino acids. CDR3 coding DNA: TGCGCCAGCAGCATATCTGACAGGTTTGAAGCTTTCTTT. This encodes CASSISDRFEAFF.

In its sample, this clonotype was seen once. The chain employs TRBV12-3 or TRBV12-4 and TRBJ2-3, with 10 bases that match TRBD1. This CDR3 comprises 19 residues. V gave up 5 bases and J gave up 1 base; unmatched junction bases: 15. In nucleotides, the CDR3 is TGTGCCAGCAGTGAATTGCCCTGGGGACAGGGGATCCGCACAGATACGCAGTATTTT. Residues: CASSELPWGQGIRTDTQYF.

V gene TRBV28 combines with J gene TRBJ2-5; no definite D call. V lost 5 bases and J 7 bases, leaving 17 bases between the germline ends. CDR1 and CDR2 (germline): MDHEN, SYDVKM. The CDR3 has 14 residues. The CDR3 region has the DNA TGTGCCAGCAGTCCTGGTGTGGGCGGCGGGACCCAGTACTTC. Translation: CASSPGVGGGTQYF.